This T cell receptor beta chain was observed in a study of blood T cell repertoires in COVID-19. In the study overall: The analysed material was cDNA or gDNA that came from T cells, B-cell-depleted T cells, or PBMCs.

In the authors' methods: Using reference gene primer amplification, nucleated cell counts were estimated. TCRdb's copy holds only in-frame clones and misses some; the assay was immunoSEQ multiplex PCR. That table supplies the V and J calls and clone size; D and trimming were determined from the DNA. The sample carries about 150,000 clones, 76% recorded once. CDR3 length: 14 amino acids. Germline loops: CDR1 LNHDA, CDR2 SQIVND (reference sequence). J was trimmed by 4 bases and V by 8 bases; bases with no gene match: 6. Specimen: peripheral blood. The receptor was derived from a woman of 80 years or more with acute or convalescent COVID-19. This chain joins TRBV19 and TRBJ1-5; 9 bases map to TRBD1. Here the CDR3 DNA reads TGTGCCAGTCAACTCGACAGGGGGAATCAGCCCCAGCATTTT. It yields the protein CASQLDRGNQPQHF.